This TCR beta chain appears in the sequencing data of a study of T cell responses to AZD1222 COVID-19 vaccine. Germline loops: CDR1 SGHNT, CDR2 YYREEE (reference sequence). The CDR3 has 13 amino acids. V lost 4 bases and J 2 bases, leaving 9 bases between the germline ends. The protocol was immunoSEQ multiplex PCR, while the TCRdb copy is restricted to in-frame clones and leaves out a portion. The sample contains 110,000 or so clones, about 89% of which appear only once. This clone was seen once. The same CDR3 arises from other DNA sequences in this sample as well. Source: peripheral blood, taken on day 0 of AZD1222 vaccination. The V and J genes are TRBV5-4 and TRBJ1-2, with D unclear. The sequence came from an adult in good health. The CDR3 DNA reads TGTGCCAGCAGCCTGGAAGGCAACTATGGCTACACCTTC. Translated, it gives CASSLEGNYGYTF. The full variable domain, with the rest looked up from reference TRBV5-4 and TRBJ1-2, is ETGVTQSPTHLIKTRGQQVTLRCSSQSGHNTVSWYQQALGQGPQFIFQYYREEENGRGNFPPRFSGLQFPNYSSELNVNALELDDSALYLCASSLEGNYGYTFGSGTRLTVV.